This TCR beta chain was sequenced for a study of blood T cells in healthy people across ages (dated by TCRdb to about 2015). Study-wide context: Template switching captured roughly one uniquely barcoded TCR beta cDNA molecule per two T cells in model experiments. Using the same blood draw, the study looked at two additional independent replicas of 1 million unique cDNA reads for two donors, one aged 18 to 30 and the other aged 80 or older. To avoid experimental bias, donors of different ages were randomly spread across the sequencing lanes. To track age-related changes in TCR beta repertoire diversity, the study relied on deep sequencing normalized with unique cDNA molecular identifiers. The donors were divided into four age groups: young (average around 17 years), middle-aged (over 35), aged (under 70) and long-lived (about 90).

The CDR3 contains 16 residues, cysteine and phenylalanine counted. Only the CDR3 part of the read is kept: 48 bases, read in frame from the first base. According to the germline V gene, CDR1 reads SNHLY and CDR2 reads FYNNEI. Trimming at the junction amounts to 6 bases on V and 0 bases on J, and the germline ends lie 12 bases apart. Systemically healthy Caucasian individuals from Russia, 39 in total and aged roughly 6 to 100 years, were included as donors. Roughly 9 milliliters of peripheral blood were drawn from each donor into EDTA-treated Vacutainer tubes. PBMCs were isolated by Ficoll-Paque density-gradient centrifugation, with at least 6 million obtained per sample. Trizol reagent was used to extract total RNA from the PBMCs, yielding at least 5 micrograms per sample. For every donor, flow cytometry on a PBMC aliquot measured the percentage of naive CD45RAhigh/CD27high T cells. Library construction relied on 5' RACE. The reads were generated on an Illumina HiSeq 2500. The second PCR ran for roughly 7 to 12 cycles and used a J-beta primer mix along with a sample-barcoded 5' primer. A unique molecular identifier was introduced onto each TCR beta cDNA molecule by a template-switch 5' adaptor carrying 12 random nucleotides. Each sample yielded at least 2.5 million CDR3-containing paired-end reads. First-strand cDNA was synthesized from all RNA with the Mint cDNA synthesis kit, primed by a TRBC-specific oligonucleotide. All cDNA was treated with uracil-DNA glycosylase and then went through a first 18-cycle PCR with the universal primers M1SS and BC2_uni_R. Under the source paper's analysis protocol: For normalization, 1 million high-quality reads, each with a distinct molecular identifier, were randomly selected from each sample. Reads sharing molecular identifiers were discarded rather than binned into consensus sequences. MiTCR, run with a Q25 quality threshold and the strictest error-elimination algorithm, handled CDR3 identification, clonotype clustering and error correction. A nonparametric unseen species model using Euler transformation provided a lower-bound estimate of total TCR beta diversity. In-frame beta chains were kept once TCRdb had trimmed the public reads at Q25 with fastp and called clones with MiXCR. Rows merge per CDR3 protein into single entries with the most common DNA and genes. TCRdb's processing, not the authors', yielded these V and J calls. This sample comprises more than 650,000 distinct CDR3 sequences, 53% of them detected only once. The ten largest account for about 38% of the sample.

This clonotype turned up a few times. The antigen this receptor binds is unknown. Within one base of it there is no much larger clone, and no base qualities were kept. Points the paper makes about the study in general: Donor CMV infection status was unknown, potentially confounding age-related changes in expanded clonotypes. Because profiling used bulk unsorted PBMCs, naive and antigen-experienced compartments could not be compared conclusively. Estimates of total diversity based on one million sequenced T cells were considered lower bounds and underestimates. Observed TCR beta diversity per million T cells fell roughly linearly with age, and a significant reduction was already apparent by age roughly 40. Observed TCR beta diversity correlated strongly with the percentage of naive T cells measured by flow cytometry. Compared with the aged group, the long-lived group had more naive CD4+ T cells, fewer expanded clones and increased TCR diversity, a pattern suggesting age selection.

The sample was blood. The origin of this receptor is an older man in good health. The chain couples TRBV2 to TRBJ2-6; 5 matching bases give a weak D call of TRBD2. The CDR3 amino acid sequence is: CASRLGRSSGANVLTF. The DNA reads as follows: TGTGCCAGCAGACTAGGACGCAGCTCTGGGGCCAACGTCCTGACTTTC. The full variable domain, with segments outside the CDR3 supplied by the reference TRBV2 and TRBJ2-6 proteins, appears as EPEVTQTPSHQVTQMGQEVILRCVPISNHLYFYWYRQILGQKVEFLVSFYNNEISEKSEIFDDQFSVERPDGSNFTLKIRSTKLEDSAMYFCASRLGRSSGANVLTFGAGSRLTVL.